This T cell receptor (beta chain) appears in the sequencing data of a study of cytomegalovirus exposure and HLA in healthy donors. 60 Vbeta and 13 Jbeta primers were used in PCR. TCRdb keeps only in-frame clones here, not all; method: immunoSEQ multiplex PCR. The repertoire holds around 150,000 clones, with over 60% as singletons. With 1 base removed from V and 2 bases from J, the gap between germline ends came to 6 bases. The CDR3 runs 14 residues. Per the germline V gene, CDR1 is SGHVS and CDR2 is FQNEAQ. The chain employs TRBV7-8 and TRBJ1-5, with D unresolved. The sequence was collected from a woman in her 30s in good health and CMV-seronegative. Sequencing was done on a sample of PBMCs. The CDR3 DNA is TGTGCCAGCAGCTTAGTACCGGGCAATCAGCCCCAGCATTTT. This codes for CASSLVPGNQPQHF.